This TCR beta chain was retrieved from a study of T cell repertoires and HLA-DP antigens (dated by TCRdb to 2017 to 2018). Looking at the study overall: The study used an in vitro model of CD4+ T cell alloreactivity in which transduced HeLa cells presented allogeneic HLA-DP. The three donors were two male and one female, with ages ranging from the 18-to-29 to the 60-to-69 age band. Compared with self, one alloantigen differed at one amino acid in the peptide-binding groove and the other differed at under 11, modelling structurally similar versus dissimilar alloantigens. On average, approximately 220 ng of DNA went in for sorted CD137+CD4+ samples, versus roughly 1,200 ng for pre-culture CD4+ samples.

The immunoSEQ multiplex PCR, with forward primers for 54 TRBV segments and reverse primers for 13 TRBJ segments, was used to amplify TCRB CDR3 regions. For pre-culture CD4+ samples, sequencing was done at deep resolution with a target of some 200,000 T cell genomes. Sequencing of the amplicons was done on an Illumina HiSeq System, giving 87 bp reads that spanned the CDR3. Under the source paper's analysis protocol: PCR and sequencing errors in the reads were corrected, and alignment to IMGT reference sequences was used to define CDR3 regions. Synthetic template pools were used to estimate the numbers of templates and unique rearrangements. Clonality was computed as 1 minus Pielou's evenness. Richness was estimated with the Daley-Smith estimator. Morisita's index served as the measure of repertoire overlap. Clones present in cultured samples but not detected in the pre-culture repertoire of the same donor were defined as low-abundance clones. The immuneACCESS repertoire file appears here via TCRdb, limited to in-frame rearrangements. These files lack a portion of the clones; in checked studies, under half of the deficit traces to unresolved V genes, and the cause of the others is not known. V and J calls and clone size are given by that table; D and trimming were obtained from the DNA. A total of roughly 110,000 clones appear in this sample, 80% to 95% of them only once. The biggest ten clones account for 0.27% of the sample.

Untouched CD4+ T cells were isolated from Ficoll-separated PBMC through negative selection with magnetic beads, and an average purity of approximately 98% was reached. Untouched CD4+ T cells were isolated from Ficoll-separated PBMC with magnetic beads, reaching about 97.7% purity with negligible CD8+ contamination. Peripheral blood mononuclear cells were supplied by the buffy coats of a few healthy blood donors, who served as the study donors. All three donors were CMV seronegative. Genomic DNA was extracted with the DNeasy Blood & Tissue Kit. For each subject, genomic DNA from sorted CD137+CD4+ cells and from pre-culture CD4+ baseline samples underwent TCRB sequencing. Turning to this clone: No antigen is known for it. The sample holds no much larger clone one base away, and base qualities are not on file.

Including cysteine and phenylalanine, the CDR3 has 16 amino acids. Here the CDR3 DNA is all that survives: 48 bases in frame from base 1. CDR1 MDHEN and CDR2 SYDVKM are derived from the germline V gene. V drops 2 bases and J drops 4 bases, leaving 15 bases in between. Results and caveats for the whole study, not just this receptor: Sorted CD137+ cells showed similar clonality against both alloantigens, at roughly 0.4, which was much higher than the roughly 0.04 seen in pre-culture samples. Limitations included only a few donors, a non-physiological HeLa antigen-presenting system, and the use of total CD4+ responder cells. The naive and memory CD4+ repertoires were not analysed as separate populations. Clones undetected before culture had an average cumulative frequency of approximately 35% against one allele versus 50% to 65% against the other.

This chain joins TRBV28 to TRBJ2-1; the D gene is possibly TRBD2, with 7 bases matching. This TCR derives from a woman aged 18-30 years in good health and CMV-seronegative. Sequenced input: CD4+ T cells from PBMCs. The DNA is TGTGCCAGCAGTTTACGGGGGGCGGGCAAGTACAATGAGCAGTTCTTC. This codes for CASSLRGAGKYNEQFF. The variable domain in full, with residues beyond the CDR3 obtained from the reference TRBV28 and TRBJ2-1 genes, is DVKVTQSSRYLVKRTGEKVFLECVQDMDHENMFWYRQDPGLGLRLIYFSYDVKMKEKGDIPEGYSVSREKKERFSLILESASTNQTSMYLCASSLRGAGKYNEQFFGPGTRLTVL.